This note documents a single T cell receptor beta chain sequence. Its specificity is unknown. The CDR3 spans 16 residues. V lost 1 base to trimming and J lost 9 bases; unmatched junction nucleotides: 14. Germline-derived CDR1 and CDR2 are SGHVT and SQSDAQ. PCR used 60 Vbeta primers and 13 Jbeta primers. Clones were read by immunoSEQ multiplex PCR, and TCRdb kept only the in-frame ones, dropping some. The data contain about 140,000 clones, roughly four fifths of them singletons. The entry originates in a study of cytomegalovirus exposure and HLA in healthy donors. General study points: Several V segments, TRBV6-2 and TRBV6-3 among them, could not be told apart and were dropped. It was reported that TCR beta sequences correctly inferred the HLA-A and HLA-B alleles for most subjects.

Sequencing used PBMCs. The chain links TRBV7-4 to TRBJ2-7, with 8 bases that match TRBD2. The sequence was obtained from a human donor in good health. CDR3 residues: CASSLVREGSWRGQYF. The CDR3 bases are TGTGCCAGCAGCTTAGTACGGGAGGGATCTTGGCGGGGGCAGTACTTC.